The TCR beta chain under discussion was sequenced for a study of a mutant IDH1 vaccine in newly diagnosed glioma. Overall study: Onset of vaccination occurred 4-6 weeks following radiotherapy alone, or with temozolomide cycles.

The protocol was immunoSEQ multiplex PCR, while the TCRdb copy is restricted to in-frame clones and leaves out a portion. Of tens of thousands of clones in the sample, roughly 80% were seen once. As to time point: week 5, during vaccination. Every vaccination contained 300 ug of the mutant IDH1 20-mer peptide and was paired with topical imiquimod. Patients carried new grade 3 or 4 IDH1-mutant astrocytomas lacking nuclear ATRX. For this clone: The antigen is not known.

The specimen comprised PBMCs, sampled from a glioma patient whose treatment included an IDH1 peptide vaccine. This receptor was obtained from a woman aged 45-59 years with glioma.

The CDR3 bases are TGTGCCAGCAGAAGGCGGGTTGAAACTAATGAAAAACTGTTTTTT. Its translation: CASRRRVETNEKLFF. The gene calls are TRBV6-5 and TRBJ1-4, with unresolved D. CDR1 and CDR2 (germline): MNHEY, SVGAGI. This CDR3 has 15 residues. V dropped 6 bases and J dropped 1 base, with 12 bases sitting between them.